The 16 T cell receptor beta chains below all came from one sample that was sequenced in a study of T cell repertoires in cytomegalovirus infection. TCRdb re-derived calls from the reads in MiXCR, one entry per CDR3 protein. The repertoire includes around 180,000 distinct CDR3 sequences, approximately 19% of them detected once, and around 3.1% sits in the top ten. Sample: PBMCs. Receptors originate from a human donor in good health (CMV status not recorded). Some clones in this sample may be carry-over from other donors' samples.

This clonotype was seen only a few times. The rearrangement uses TRBV2 and TRBJ2-1; perhaps TRBD2 as D (6 bases). Per the germline V gene, CDR1 is SNHLY and CDR2 is FYNNEI. V was pared by 4 bases and J by 8 bases, with 21 bases between. CDR3 size: 16 residues. The CDR3 region is CASSGSGPISGDEQFF. The CDR3 nucleotides read TGTGCCAGCAGTGGTTCCGGGCCGATATCGGGGGATGAGCAGTTCTTC.

In this sample, this clonotype turned up a few times. This sequence joins TRBV29-1 and TRBJ2-7, with TRBD2 matching over 10 bases. CDR1 and CDR2 (germline): SQVTM, ANQGSEA. Trimming removed 5 bases from V and 4 bases from J; junction bases left unmatched: 5. The length of the CDR3 is 13 residues. The CDR3 is CSVSGRGEYEQYF. DNA of the CDR3: TGCAGCGTTAGCGGGAGGGGAGAATACGAGCAGTACTTC.

This clonotype was observed many times. This chain uses TRBV7-2 with TRBJ2-7; TRBD2 matches at 16 bases. Germline-derived CDR1 and CDR2 are SGHTA and FQGNSA. V was pared by 1 base and J by 0 bases, with 6 bases of the junction left unmatched. The CDR3 spans 19 residues. The CDR3 nucleotides are TGTGCCAGCAGCTTAGTTACGGGACTAGCGGGGGGGAGCTCCTACGAGCAGTACTTC. Translating it yields CASSLVTGLAGGSSYEQYF. Full variable domain (remainder filled in from reference TRBV7-2 and TRBJ2-7): GAGVSQSPSNKVTEKGKDVELRCDPISGHTALYWYRQSLGQGLEFLIYFQGNSAPDKSGLPSDRFSAERTGGSVSTLTIQRTQQEDSAVYLCASSLVTGLAGGSSYEQYFGPGTRLTVT.

The genes are TRBV5-4 and TRBJ2-5, with TRBD2 matching 11 bases. CDR3 size: 15 residues. V was clipped by 4 bases and J by 2 bases; unmatched bases: 4. CDR1 and CDR2 from the germline V gene are SGHNT and YYREEE (reference sequence). CDR3 nucleotides: TGTGCCAGCAGCGTTAGCGGGGGGGTACAAGAGACCCAGTACTTC. Its protein product is CASSVSGGVQETQYF.

V is TRBV12-3 or TRBV12-4 and J is TRBJ1-4, with D hard to call. Trimming pared 7 bases from V and 5 bases from J, leaving 14 bases between. The CDR3 covers 14 residues. Here the CDR3 DNA reads TGTGCCAGCACCCTAGGAGGACTAAATGAAAAACTGTTTTTT. Amino acid sequence: CASTLGGLNEKLFF.

In this sample, this clonotype turned up a few times. This chain connects TRBV19 to TRBJ1-1; possibly TRBD1 for D (5 bases). The germline V gene has CDR1 LNHDA and CDR2 SQIVND (reference sequence). The CDR3 totals 14 residues. V lost 3 bases, J lost 1 base, and 9 bases lay in between. The chain's CDR3 is CASSIPTENTEAFF. The CDR3 region has the DNA TGTGCCAGTAGTATTCCGACAGAGAACACTGAAGCTTTCTTT.

This clonotype was counted at least ten times. The chain combines TRBV7-2 with TRBJ1-1; 8 bases are shared with TRBD1. V dropped 5 bases and J dropped 2; count of bases not matched to a gene: 7. Looked up from germline, CDR1 is SGHTA and CDR2 is FQGNSA. The CDR3 contains 15 residues. CDR3 nucleotides: TGTGCCAGCAGCCTCCGGGACAGGCTTAACACTGAAGCTTTCTTT. It yields the protein CASSLRDRLNTEAFF.

This clonotype has a handful of counts. The chain combines TRBV4-3 with TRBJ1-5; D might be TRBD1 (5 bases). CDR3 length equals 14 residues. Trimming removed 0 bases at V and 4 bases at J, with 7 bases between. Germline CDR1 and CDR2: LGHNA and YSLEER. CDR3 region: CASSQDRANQPQHF. In DNA form, the CDR3 reads TGCGCCAGCAGCCAAGACAGGGCAAATCAGCCCCAGCATTTT.

This clonotype was detected only a few times. The chain joins TRBV6-5 to TRBJ2-7; the D gene is possibly TRBD1 (5 bases). The CDR3 sequence is 14 residues long. V was pared by 0 bases and J by 1 base, with 7 bases between. The V gene's germline CDR1 is MNHEY and CDR2 SVGAGI. The CDR3 sequence is CASSYSQGSYEQYF. The CDR3 DNA reads as TGTGCCAGCAGTTACTCGCAGGGATCCTACGAGCAGTACTTC.

This clonotype was seen many times. This sequence joins TRBV7-8 and TRBJ1-1, with D unresolved. Germline-derived CDR1 and CDR2 are SGHVS and FQNEAQ. V lost 6 bases and J lost 3, with 11 bases in between. The CDR3 is 13 amino acids. For the CDR3, the DNA is TGTGCCAGCAGATCCCCCAGGTACACTGAAGCTTTCTTT. Protein: CASRSPRYTEAFF.

This clonotype appeared many times. The CDR3 DNA follows: TGTGCCAGCAGCTTAGGGTGGGAGACCCAGTACTTC. Its translation: CASSLGWETQYF. This chain uses TRBV7-2 with TRBJ2-5; D gene uncertain. The CDR3 is 12 residues long. V shed 1 base and J shed 5 bases, with 5 bases lying between them. CDR1 is SGHTA and CDR2 is FQGNSA in the germline V gene. Drawing the rest from reference TRBV7-2 and TRBJ2-5, the complete variable domain is GAGVSQSPSNKVTEKGKDVELRCDPISGHTALYWYRQSLGQGLEFLIYFQGNSAPDKSGLPSDRFSAERTGGSVSTLTIQRTQQEDSAVYLCASSLGWETQYFGPGTRLLVL.

The chain's CDR3 is CASSYGITGNTIYF. The CDR3, as DNA: TGTGCCAGCAGTTACGGCATTACTGGAAACACCATATATTTT. The chain recombines TRBV6-6 with TRBJ1-3; D gene ambiguous. Per germline, CDR1 MNHNY and CDR2 SVGAGI (reference sequence). CDR3 length equals 14 residues. Deletions cut 2 bases from V and 2 bases from J, with 7 bases between.

This clonotype was observed a few times. The rearrangement joins TRBV29-1 to TRBJ1-1, with TRBD1 matching 7 bases. This CDR3 comprises 13 residues. Germline-derived CDR1 and CDR2 are SQVTM and ANQGSEA. V lost 7 bases to trimming and J lost 4 bases; unmatched junction nucleotides: 9. CDR3 nucleotides: TGCAGCGCAGAGGGGGCATTGGGCACTGAAGCTTTCTTT. It encodes CSAEGALGTEAFF. The complete variable domain, with remaining parts taken from reference TRBV29-1 and TRBJ1-1, reads SAVISQKPSRDICQRGTSLTIQCQVDSQVTMMFWYRQQPGQSLTLIATANQGSEATYESGFVIDKFPISRPNLTFSTLTVSNMSPEDSSIYLCSAEGALGTEAFFGQGTRLTVV.

This clonotype was detected only a few times. The chain uses TRBV12-3 or TRBV12-4 and TRBJ1-5, with no clear D. The CDR3 loop spans 14 amino acids. The V end lost 4 bases, the J end lost 7 bases, and 14 bases lay between the germline ends. Written as DNA, the CDR3 is TGTGCCAGCAGTTCCCCTGGGGAGTCCCAGCCCCAGCATTTT. It translates to CASSSPGESQPQHF.

V is TRBV19 and J is TRBJ1-1; TRBD1 matches 7 bases. The V segment lost 2 bases and the J segment 0 bases; nucleotides outside the gene matches: 9. This CDR3 contains 17 residues. Germline V CDR1 and CDR2: LNHDA, SQIVND (reference sequence). The CDR3 DNA reads TGTGCCAGTAGTATACGGGACAGCTACTTAATGAACACTGAAGCTTTCTTT. This gives the protein CASSIRDSYLMNTEAFF.

The V call is TRBV7-8, the J call TRBJ2-7, with D perhaps being TRBD1 or TRBD2 (6 bases each). The CDR3 length is 15 residues. Germline CDR1 reads SGHVS; CDR2 reads FQNEAQ. The V end lost 4 bases, the J end lost 6 bases, and 19 bases lay between the germline ends. The CDR3 region has the DNA TGTGCCAGCAGCTCGACTAGAGGGGGAGCGGGCGAGCAGTACTTC. It yields the protein CASSSTRGGAGEQYF.